One and the same sample provided the 6 T cell receptor beta chains below, sequenced in a study of Graves' ophthalmopathy and Graves' hyperthyroidism. TCR beta CDR3 amplification used RNA transcripts. Following a first-round RT-PCR that used HTBI primers, a second-round multiplex PCR was carried out. MiXCR, applied by TCRdb to the multiplex PCR reads, yields one record per CDR3 protein. The table lists 680,000 or so distinct CDR3 sequences, 22% of them singletons. Sequenced: peripheral blood. The receptors were sampled from a woman aged 18-30 years with stable Graves' hyperthyroidism. Some clones in this sample may be carry-over from other donors' samples.

The chain links TRBV12-3 or TRBV12-4 to TRBJ1-2; tentative D call: TRBD1 (5 bases). The CDR3 is 12 residues long. V lost 7 bases and J lost 4, with 10 bases in between. For the CDR3, the DNA is TGTGCCAGCACCACCAGGGCCTATGGCTACACCTTC. It encodes CASTTRAYGYTF.

The CDR3 here is CASSPGRVVGYTF. CDR3 sequence (DNA): TGTGCCAGCAGCCCCGGCCGGGTAGTTGGCTACACCTTC. The rearrangement links TRBV7-2 to TRBJ1-2; D unresolved. Germline lookup yields CDR1 SGHTA and CDR2 FQGNSA. The CDR3 spans 13 residues. Between the trimmed V and J ends, which lost 5 bases and 7 bases, there was a span of 14 bases.

This clonotype has more than one count but fewer than ten. J is TRBJ2-7 and V is TRBV9, with 10 bases fitting TRBD1. Germline CDR1 is SGDLS and CDR2 is YYNGEE. V lost 3 bases and J lost 0; bases outside the gene matches: 15. This CDR3 is 19 amino acids long. CDR3 region: CASSAGARDRGLISYEQYF. The CDR3 bases are TGTGCCAGCAGCGCCGGGGCACGGGACAGGGGACTCATCTCCTACGAGCAGTACTTC.

This clonotype has at least ten counts. J is TRBJ1-6 and V is TRBV19; TRBD1 might be the D (5 bases). In germline, CDR1 is LNHDA, CDR2 SQIVND (reference sequence). V was cut by 8 bases and J by 5 bases, with 10 bases left in between. There are 13 residues in the CDR3. The CDR3 spells CASSDTNNSPLHF. The CDR3 DNA reads TGTGCCAGTTCGGACACGAATAATTCACCCCTCCACTTT.

In this sample, this clonotype turned up a few times. The genes are TRBV18 and TRBJ1-5; D gene uncertain. V lost 2 bases and J 7 bases, leaving 12 bases between the germline ends. Germline CDR1 is KGHSH and CDR2 is LQKENI. The CDR3 has 14 residues. The CDR3 DNA reads TGTGCCAGCTCACCATCTGAGAGAAGCCAGCCCCAGCATTTT. As protein: CASSPSERSQPQHF.

This chain joins TRBV28 and TRBJ1-2; D is perhaps TRBD1 (6 bases). Trimming pared 5 bases from V and 3 bases from J, leaving 16 bases between. This CDR3 comprises 15 residues. CDR1 is MDHEN, CDR2 SYDVKM, per germline. CDR3 sequence reads: CASSTTRGGYYGYTF. The DNA of the CDR3 is TGTGCCAGCAGTACGACCAGGGGCGGGTACTATGGCTACACCTTC.